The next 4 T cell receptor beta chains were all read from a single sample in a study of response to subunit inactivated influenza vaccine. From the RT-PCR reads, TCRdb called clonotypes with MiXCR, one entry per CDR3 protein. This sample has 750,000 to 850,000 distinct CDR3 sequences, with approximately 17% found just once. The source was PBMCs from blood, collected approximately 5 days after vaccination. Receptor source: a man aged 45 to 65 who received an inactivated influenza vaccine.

The CDR3 here is CASSSSRAGVSPHNNEQFF. In nucleotides, the CDR3 is TGTGCCAGCAGCTCAAGCAGGGCGGGAGTCTCCCCCCATAACAATGAGCAGTTCTTC. V and J are TRBV11-1 and TRBJ2-1, with TRBD2 matching 7 bases. CDR1 SGHAT and CDR2 FQDESV come from the germline V gene (reference sequence). There are 19 residues in the CDR3. Trimming at V came to 4 bases and at J to 5 bases, leaving 20 bases not matched to a gene. Based on the CDR3 plus reference TRBV11-1 and TRBJ2-1, the full variable domain is EAEVAQSPRYKITEKSQAVAFWCDPISGHATLYWYRQILGQGPELLVQFQDESVVDDSQLPKDRFSAERLKGVDSTLKIQPAELGDSAMYLCASSSSRAGVSPHNNEQFFGPGTRLTVL.

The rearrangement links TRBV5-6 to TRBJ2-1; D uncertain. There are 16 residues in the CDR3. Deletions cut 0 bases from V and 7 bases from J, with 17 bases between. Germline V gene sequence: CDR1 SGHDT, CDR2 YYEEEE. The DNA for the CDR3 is TGTGCCAGCAGCTTGGCTGGGAAAGAAGTCTTTAATGAGCAGTTCTTC. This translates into CASSLAGKEVFNEQFF.

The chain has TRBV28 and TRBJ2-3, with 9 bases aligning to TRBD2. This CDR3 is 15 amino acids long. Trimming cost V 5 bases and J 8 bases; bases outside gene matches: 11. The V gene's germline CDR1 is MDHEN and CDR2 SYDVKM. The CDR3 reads CASSGGAGGKRTQYF. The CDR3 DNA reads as TGTGCCAGCAGTGGTGGGGCGGGGGGGAAGCGTACGCAGTATTTT.

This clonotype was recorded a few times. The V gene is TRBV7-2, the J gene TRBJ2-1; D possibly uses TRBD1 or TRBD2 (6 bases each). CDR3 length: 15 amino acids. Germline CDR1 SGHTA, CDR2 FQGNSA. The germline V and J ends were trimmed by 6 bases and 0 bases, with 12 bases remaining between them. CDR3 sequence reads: CASRGGTNSYNEQFF. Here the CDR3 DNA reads TGTGCCAGCAGGGGCGGGACAAACTCCTACAATGAGCAGTTCTTC.